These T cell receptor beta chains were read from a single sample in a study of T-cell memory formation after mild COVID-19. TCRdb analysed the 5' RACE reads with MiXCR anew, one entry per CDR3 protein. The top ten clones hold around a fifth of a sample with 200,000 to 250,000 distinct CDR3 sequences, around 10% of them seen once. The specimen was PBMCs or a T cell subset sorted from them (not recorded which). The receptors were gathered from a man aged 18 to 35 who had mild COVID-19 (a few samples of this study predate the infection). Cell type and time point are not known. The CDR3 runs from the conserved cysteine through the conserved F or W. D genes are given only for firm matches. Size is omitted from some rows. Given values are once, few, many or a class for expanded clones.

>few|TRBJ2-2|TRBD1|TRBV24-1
TGTGCCACCAGTGATACGGTGGACAGGACGAACACCGGGGAGCTGTTTTTT
CATSDTVDRTNTGELFF
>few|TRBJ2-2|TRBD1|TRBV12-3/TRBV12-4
TGTGCCAGCAGTTTATCCCCAGGACAGGGATCCGGGGAGCTGTTTTTT
CASSLSPGQGSGELFF
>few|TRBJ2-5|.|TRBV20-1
TGCAGTGCTATCCTTGGGAGCCGGGAGACCCAGTACTTC
CSAILGSRETQYF
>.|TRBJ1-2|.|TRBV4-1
TGCGCCAGCAGCCTTCGAGAGGGGGAGAGGGGCTACACCTTC
CASSLREGERGYTF
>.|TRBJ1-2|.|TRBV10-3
TGTGCCATCAGTGCTTTGACAATGAGTATCAGTGGCTACACCTTC
CAISALTMSISGYTF
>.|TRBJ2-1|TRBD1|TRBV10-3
TGTGCCATCAGTGAGCCGACTGCGGGGACAGGGGCCTACAATGAGCAGTTCTTC
CAISEPTAGTGAYNEQFF
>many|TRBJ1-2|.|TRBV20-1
TGCAGTGCTAGACAGGGGAAGTATGGCTACACCTTC
CSARQGKYGYTF
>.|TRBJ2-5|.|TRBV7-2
TGTGCCAGCAGCTTATTCAGTGGCAGGCCAGAGACCCAGTACTTC
CASSLFSGRPETQYF
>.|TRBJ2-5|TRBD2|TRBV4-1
TGCGCCAGCACGGGACTAGCGGGGGGTCAAGAGACCCAGTACTTC
CASTGLAGGQETQYF
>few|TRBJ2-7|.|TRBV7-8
TGTGCCAGCAGCGAGAGAGTAACCTACGAGCAGTACTTC
CASSERVTYEQYF
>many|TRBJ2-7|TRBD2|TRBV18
TGTGCCAGCTCACCAACCCCGACTAGCGGACTCGCCGAGCAGTACTTC
CASSPTPTSGLAEQYF
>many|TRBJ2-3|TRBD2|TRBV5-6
TGTGCCAGCAGCTTTCGGGAGGAAGGAGATACGCAGTATTTT
CASSFREEGDTQYF
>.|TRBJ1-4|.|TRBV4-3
TGCGCCAGCAGCCAAATTAAAGAGGAAAAACTGTTTTTT
CASSQIKEEKLFF
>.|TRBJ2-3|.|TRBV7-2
TGTGCCAGCAGCTTAGAGTGGTCGTGGGGCACAGATACGCAGTATTTT
CASSLEWSWGTDTQYF
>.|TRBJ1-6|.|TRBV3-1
TGTGCCAGCAGCTTCGCGGGGGACTCACCCCTCCACTTT
CASSFAGDSPLHF
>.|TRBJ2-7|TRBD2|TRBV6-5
TGTGCCACCGGGGGGGGTTACTACGAGCAGTACTTC
CATGGGYYEQYF
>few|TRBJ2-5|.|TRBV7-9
TGTGCCAGCAGCCCGATGGGGGGCTATCAAGAGACCCAGTACTTC
CASSPMGGYQETQYF
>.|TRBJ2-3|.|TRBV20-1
TGCAGTGCCGTCCAGGGACTGGCAGATACGCAGTATTTT
CSAVQGLADTQYF
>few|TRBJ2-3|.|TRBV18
TGTGCCAGCTCACCAAGCGGCACAGATACGCAGTATTTT
CASSPSGTDTQYF
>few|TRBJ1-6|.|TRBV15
TGTGCCACCAGCACGCCGGGAGATTATAATTCACCCCTCCACTTT
CATSTPGDYNSPLHF
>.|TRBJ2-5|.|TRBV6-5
TGTGCCAGCAGTTACGGGCTAGTGGCCCCGACCCAGTACTTC
CASSYGLVAPTQYF
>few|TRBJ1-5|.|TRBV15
TGTGCCACCAGCAGAGATGCAATAACCGCGTCTGAAGCAACGAATCAGCCCCAGCATTTT
CATSRDAITASEATNQPQHF
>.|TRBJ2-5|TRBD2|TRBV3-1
TGTGCCAGCAGCCAAGATCACTTTCTGGTAGCGGGGGCACAAGAGACCCAGTACTTC
CASSQDHFLVAGAQETQYF
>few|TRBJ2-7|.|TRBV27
TGTGCCAGCAGACCCTGGGGCAGCTCCTACGAGCAGTACTTC
CASRPWGSSYEQYF
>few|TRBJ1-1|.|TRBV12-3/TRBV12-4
TGTGCCAGCAGCCGCGCGACCCAAGCTTTCTTT
CASSRATQAFF
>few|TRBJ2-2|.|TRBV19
TGTGCCAGTAGTATTAGACAGGTGAACACCGGGGAGCTGTTTTTT
CASSIRQVNTGELFF
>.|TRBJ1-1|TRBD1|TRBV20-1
TGCAGTGCTAGGGTCCGGGACAGGGACCGCCAAACACCCCTTCAGAACACTGAAGCTTTCTTT
CSARVRDRDRQTPLQNTEAFF
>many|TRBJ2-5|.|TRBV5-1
TGCGCCAGCAGGCTGGGACTCCAAGAGACCCAGTACTTC
CASRLGLQETQYF
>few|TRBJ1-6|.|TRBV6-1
TGTGCCAGCAGTGAAAAGGGTGGTTCACCCCTCCACTTT
CASSEKGGSPLHF
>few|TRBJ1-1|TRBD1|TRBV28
TGTGCCAGCAGCCGGCATCAGGGGGCGGGGACTGAAGCTTTCTTT
CASSRHQGAGTEAFF
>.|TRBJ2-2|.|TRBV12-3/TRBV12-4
TGTGCCAGCAGGATAGCCGGGGAGCTGTTTTTT
CASRIAGELFF
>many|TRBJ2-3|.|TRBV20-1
TGCAGTGCGCCGGGCCGGGATCTGGGTACAGATACGCAGTATTTT
CSAPGRDLGTDTQYF
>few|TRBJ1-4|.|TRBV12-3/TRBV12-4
TGTGCCAGCAGTTTACATGGGAGCGAAAAACTGTTTTTT
CASSLHGSEKLFF
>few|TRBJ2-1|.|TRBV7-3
TGTGCCAGCAGCTTAACGAGTTTAGTTAGGAGTGAGCAGTTCTTC
CASSLTSLVRSEQFF
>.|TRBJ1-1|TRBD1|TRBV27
TGTGCCAGCAGTTGGACAGGGGCATCGGCTGAAGCTTTCTTT
CASSWTGASAEAFF
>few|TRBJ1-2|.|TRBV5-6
TGTGCCAGCAGCTATGACAGGAAGTATGGCTACACCTTC
CASSYDRKYGYTF
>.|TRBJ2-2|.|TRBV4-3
TGCGCCAGCAGCCGAAGCAGTTATGGCACCGGGGAGCTGTTTTTT
CASSRSSYGTGELFF
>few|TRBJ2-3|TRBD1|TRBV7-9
TGTGCCAGCAGCTCCATCAAGGGACAGGGTACAGATACGCAGTATTTT
CASSSIKGQGTDTQYF
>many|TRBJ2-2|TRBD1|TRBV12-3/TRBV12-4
TGTGCCAGCAGTTCCCAGGGGGCTAACGGGGAGCTGTTTTTT
CASSSQGANGELFF
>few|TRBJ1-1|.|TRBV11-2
TGTGCCAGCAGCTTATATTTGAGGAACACTGAAGCTTTCTTT
CASSLYLRNTEAFF
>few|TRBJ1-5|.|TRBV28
TGTGCCAGCCGTCCAGGGAGTTCGGAGCCCCAGCATTTT
CASRPGSSEPQHF
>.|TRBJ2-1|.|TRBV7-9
TGTGCCAGCAGCCCGCCCGAGACGGCAAATGAGCAGTTCTTC
CASSPPETANEQFF
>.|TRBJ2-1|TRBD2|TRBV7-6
TGTGCCAGCAGCTTCCTTCCCGTCTTTAGCGGGGACAATGAGCAGTTCTTC
CASSFLPVFSGDNEQFF
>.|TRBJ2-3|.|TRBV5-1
TGCGCCAGCAGCTCAGCAGGGCGCGACACAGATACGCAGTATTTT
CASSSAGRDTDTQYF
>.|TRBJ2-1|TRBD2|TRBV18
TGTGCCAGCTCACCAACAGCGGGGGGGCATAATGAGCAGTTCTTC
CASSPTAGGHNEQFF
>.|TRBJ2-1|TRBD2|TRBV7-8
TGTGCCAGCAGCTGGGAGGTAGCGGGGGGTAGTCCCAATGAGCAGTTCTTC
CASSWEVAGGSPNEQFF
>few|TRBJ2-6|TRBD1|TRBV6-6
TGTGCCAGCAGTCGGACAGGGTCTGGGGCCAACGTCCTGACTTTC
CASSRTGSGANVLTF
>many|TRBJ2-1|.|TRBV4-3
TGCGCCAGCAGCCAAGAGGCAGTTACCTACAATGAGCAGTTCTTC
CASSQEAVTYNEQFF
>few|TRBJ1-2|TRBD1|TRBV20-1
TGCAGTGCTAGTGACAGGGGGCTAGGCGGCTACACCTTC
CSASDRGLGGYTF
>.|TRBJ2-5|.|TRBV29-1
TGCAGCGTTGAGTGGTTCCAAGAGACCCAGTACTTC
CSVEWFQETQYF
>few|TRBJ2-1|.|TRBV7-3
TGTGCCAGCAGCTTGAGCCCCATAGGCGATGAGCAGTTCTTC
CASSLSPIGDEQFF